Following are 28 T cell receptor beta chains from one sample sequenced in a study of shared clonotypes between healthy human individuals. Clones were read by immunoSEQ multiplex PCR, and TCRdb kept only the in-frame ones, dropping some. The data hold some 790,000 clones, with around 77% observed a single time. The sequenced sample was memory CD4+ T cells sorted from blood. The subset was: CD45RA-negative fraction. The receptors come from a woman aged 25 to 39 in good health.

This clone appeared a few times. The CDR3 DNA reads TGCGCCAGTTCCAAGAACACCGGGGAGCTGTTTTTT. This codes for CASSKNTGELFF. V gene TRBV5-1 combines with J gene TRBJ2-2; D ambiguous. This CDR3 comprises 12 residues. The germline CDR1 and CDR2 sequences are SGHRS and YFSETQ. Trimming removed 8 bases from V and 1 base from J, with 6 bases in between.

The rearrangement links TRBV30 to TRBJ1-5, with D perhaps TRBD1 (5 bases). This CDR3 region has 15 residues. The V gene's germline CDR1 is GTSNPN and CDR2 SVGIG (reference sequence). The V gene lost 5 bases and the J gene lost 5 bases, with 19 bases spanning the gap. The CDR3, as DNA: TGTGCCTGGGGGATCGCAGGGTCTGCGGATCAGCCCCAGCATTTT. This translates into CAWGIAGSADQPQHF.

The CDR3 reads CASSVALGLDGDEQYF. The CDR3 DNA follows: TGTGCCAGCAGCGTAGCCCTGGGGCTAGATGGGGACGAGCAGTACTTC. The genes are TRBV9 and TRBJ2-7; TRBD1 might be the D (5 bases). V was cut by 0 bases and J by 5 bases, with 18 bases left in between. CDR1 is SGDLS and CDR2 is YYNGEE in the germline V gene. The CDR3 sequence is 16 residues long.

CDR3 nucleotide sequence: TGCGCCAGCAGCCAAGGTCGGGGGACAGTTACTAACTATGGCTACACCTTC. It codes for CASSQGRGTVTNYGYTF. V and J are TRBV4-1 and TRBJ1-2; 7 bases match TRBD1. Germline CDR1 and CDR2: MGHRA and YSYEKL. This CDR3 is 17 amino acids long. V trimming: 1 base; J trimming: 0 bases; junction bases outside the gene matches: 8.

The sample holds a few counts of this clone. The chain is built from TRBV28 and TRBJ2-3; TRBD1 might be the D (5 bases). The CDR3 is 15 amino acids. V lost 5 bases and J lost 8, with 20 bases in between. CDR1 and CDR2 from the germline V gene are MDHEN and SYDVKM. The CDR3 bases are TGTGCCAGCAGTCCATATCTATGGGCTCAGGGTACGCAGTATTTT. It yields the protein CASSPYLWAQGTQYF.

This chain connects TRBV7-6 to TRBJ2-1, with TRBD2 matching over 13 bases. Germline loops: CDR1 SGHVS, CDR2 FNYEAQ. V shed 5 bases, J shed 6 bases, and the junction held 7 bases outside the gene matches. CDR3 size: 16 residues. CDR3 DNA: TGTGCCAGCAGCCTAATAGGGACTAGCGGGACCAATGAGCAGTTCTTC. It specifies CASSLIGTSGTNEQFF.

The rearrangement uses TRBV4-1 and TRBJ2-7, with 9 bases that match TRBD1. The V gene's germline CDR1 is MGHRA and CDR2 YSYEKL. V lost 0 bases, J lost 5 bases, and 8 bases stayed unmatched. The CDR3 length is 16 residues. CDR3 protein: CASSQDDGQGFDEQYF. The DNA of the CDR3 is TGCGCCAGCAGCCAAGATGATGGACAGGGGTTCGACGAGCAGTACTTC.

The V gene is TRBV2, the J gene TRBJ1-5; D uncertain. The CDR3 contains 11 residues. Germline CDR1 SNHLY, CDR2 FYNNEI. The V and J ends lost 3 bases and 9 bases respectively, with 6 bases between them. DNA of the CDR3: TGTGCCAGCAGTGAGCAAGGGCCCCAGCATTTT. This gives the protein CASSEQGPQHF.

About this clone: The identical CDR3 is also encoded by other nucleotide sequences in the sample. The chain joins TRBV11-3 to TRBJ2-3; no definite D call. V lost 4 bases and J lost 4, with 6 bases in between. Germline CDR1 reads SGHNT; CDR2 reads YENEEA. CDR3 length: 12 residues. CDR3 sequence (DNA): TGTGCCAGCAGCTCGTCCGCAGATACGCAGTATTTT. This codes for CASSSSADTQYF.

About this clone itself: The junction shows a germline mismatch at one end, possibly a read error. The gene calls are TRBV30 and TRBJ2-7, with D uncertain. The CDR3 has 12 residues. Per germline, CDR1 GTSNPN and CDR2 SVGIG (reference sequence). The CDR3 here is CAWDMPSSRLNF. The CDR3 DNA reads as TGTGCCTGGGACATGCCTAGTTCGCGTCTTAACTTC.

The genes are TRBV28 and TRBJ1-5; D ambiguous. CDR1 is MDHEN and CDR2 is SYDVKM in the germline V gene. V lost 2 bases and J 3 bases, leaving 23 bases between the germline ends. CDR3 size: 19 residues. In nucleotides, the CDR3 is TGTGCCAGCAGTTTACGGGCCCAACATGATGGAATATTCAATCAGCCCCAGCATTTT. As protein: CASSLRAQHDGIFNQPQHF.

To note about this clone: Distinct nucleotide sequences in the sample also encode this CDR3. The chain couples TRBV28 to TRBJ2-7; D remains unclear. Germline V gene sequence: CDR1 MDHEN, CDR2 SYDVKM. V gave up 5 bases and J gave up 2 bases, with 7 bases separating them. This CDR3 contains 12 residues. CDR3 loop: CASSLRAYEQYF. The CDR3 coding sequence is TGTGCCAGCAGTCTCCGGGCCTACGAGCAGTACTTC.

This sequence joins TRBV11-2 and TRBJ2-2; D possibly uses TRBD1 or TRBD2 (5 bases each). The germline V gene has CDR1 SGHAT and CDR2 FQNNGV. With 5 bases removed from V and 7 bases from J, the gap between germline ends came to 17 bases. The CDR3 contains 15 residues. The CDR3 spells CASSLGAGAGGELFF. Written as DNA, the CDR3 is TGTGCCAGCAGCCTAGGAGCCGGGGCCGGCGGGGAGCTGTTTTTT.

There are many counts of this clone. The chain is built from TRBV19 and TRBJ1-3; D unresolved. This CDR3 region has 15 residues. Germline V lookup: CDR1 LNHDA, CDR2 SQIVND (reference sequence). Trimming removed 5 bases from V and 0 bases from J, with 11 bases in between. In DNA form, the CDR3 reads TGTGCCAGTAGTCTCATGACTTTCTCTGGAAACACCATATATTTT. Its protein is CASSLMTFSGNTIYF.

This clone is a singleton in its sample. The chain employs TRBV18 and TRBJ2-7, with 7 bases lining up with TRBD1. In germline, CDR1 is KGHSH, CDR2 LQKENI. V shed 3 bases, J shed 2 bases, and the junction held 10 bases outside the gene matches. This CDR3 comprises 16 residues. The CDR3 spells CASSPPTGSGTYEQYF. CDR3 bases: TGTGCCAGCTCACCTCCGACAGGGTCCGGGACCTACGAGCAGTACTTC.

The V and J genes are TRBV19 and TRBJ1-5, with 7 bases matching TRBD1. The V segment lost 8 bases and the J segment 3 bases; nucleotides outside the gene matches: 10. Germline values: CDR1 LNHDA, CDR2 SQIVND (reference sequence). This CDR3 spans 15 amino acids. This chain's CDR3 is CASLSRQGNNQPQHF. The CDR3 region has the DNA TGTGCCAGTTTAAGCCGACAGGGAAACAATCAGCCCCAGCATTTT.

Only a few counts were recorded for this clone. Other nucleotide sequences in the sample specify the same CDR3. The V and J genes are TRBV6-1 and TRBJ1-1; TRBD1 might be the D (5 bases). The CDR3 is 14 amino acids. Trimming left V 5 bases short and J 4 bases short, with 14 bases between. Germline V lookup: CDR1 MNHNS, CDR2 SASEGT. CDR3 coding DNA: TGTGCCAGCAGTCCCCGGGGAGGGACCACTGAAGCTTTCTTT. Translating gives CASSPRGGTTEAFF.

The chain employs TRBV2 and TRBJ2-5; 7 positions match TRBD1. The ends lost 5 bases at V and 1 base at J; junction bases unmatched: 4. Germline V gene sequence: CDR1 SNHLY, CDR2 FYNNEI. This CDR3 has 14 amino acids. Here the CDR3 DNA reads TGTGCCAGCAGTCCAGGGGGTTCCCAAGAGACCCAGTACTTC. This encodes CASSPGGSQETQYF.

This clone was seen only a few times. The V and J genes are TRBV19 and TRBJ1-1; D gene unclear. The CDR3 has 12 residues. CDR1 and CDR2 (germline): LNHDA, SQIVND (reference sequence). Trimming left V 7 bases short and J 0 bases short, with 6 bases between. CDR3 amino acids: CASTGLNTEAFF. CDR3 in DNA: TGTGCCAGTACAGGCCTGAACACTGAAGCTTTCTTT.

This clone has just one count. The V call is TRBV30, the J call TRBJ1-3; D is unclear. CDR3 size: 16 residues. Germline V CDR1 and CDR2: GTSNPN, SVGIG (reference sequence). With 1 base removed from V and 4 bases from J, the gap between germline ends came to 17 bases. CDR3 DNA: TGTGCCTGGAGTGCTCCCCCCGGCAGGTCAGGAAACACCATATATTTT. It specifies CAWSAPPGRSGNTIYF.

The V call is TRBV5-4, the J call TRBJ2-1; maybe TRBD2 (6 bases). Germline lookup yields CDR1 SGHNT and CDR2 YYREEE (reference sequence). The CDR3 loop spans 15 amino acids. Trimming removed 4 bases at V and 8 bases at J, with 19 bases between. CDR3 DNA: TGTGCCAGCAGCGCCCAACTAGCCCCTGGGGATGAGCAGTTCTTC. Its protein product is CASSAQLAPGDEQFF.

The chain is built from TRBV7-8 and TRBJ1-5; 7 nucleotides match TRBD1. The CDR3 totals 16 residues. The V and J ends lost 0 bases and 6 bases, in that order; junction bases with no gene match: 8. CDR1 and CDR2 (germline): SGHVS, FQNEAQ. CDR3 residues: CASSLASTGTGQPQHF. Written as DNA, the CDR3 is TGTGCCAGCAGCTTAGCGTCGACAGGGACGGGTCAGCCCCAGCATTTT.

The CDR3 region has the DNA TGTGCCAGCAGCTTCGACCAGGGAAGGCAGTACTTC. Protein product: CASSFDQGRQYF. J is TRBJ2-5 and V is TRBV7-2; a possible D gene is TRBD1 (5 bases). CDR1 and CDR2 (germline): SGHTA, FQGNSA. The CDR3 is 12 residues long. Trimming stripped 3 bases from V and 11 bases from J, with 13 bases between.

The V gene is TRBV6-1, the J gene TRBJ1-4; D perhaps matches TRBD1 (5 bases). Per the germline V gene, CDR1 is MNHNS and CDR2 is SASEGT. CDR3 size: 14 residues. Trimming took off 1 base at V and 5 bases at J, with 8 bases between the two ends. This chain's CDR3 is CASSEGGGNEKLFF. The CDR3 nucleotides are TGTGCCAGCAGTGAAGGGGGGGGAAATGAAAAACTGTTTTTT.

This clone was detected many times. CDR3 sequence (DNA): TGTGCCAGTAGTATACGGGCTAGCGGGATCAATGAGCAGTTCTTC. Protein product: CASSIRASGINEQFF. The J gene is TRBJ2-1, the V gene TRBV19, with TRBD2 matching 9 bases. Germline CDR1 and CDR2: LNHDA and SQIVND (reference sequence). The CDR3 length is 15 residues. The V gene end was trimmed by 2 bases and the J gene end by 6 bases; junction bases not matched to a gene: 5. Full variable domain (remainder filled in from reference TRBV19 and TRBJ2-1): DGGITQSPKYLFRKEGQNVTLSCEQNLNHDAMYWYRQDPGQGLRLIYYSQIVNDFQKGDIAEGYSVSREKKESFPLTVTSAQKNPTAFYLCASSIRASGINEQFFGPGTRLTVL.

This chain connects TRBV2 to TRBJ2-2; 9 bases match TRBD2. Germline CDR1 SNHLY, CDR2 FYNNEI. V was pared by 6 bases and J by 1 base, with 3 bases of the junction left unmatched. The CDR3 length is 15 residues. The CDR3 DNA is TGTGCCAGCAGGAAACTAGCGGGGAACACCGGGGAGCTGTTTTTT. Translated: CASRKLAGNTGELFF.

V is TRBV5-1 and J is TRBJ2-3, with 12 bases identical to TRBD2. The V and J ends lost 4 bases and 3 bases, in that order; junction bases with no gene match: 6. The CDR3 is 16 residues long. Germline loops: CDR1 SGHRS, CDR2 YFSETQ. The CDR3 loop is CASSQTSGSLTDTQYF. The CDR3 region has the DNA TGCGCCAGCAGCCAGACTAGCGGGAGCCTGACAGATACGCAGTATTTT. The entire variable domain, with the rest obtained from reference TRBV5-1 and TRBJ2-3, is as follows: KAGVTQTPRYLIKTRGQQVTLSCSPISGHRSVSWYQQTPGQGLQFLFEYFSETQRNKGNFPGRFSGRQFSNSRSEMNVSTLELGDSALYLCASSQTSGSLTDTQYFGPGTRLTVL.

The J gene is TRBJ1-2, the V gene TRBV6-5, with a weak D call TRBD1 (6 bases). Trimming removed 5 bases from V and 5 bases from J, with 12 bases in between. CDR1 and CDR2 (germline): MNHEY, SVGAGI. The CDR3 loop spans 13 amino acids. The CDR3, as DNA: TGTGCCAGCAGTACTTTAGGGGGGTATGGCTACACCTTC. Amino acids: CASSTLGGYGYTF.